The clone carrying this T cell receptor beta chain was found many times. As yet, its antigen is unknown. The record originates from a study of naive and memory T cell subsets. Study conclusions and caveats: TCR transcript changes with activation or differentiation may affect this RNA method.

Germline loops: CDR1 KGHSH, CDR2 LQKENI. The CDR3 is 13 amino acids. V was trimmed by 5 bases and J by 0 bases, leaving 7 bases between them. Treatment meaning: skin biopsy from PPD injection site in Mantoux-positive individual. A UMI-containing oligonucleotide was joined by 3' ligation to the TCR cDNA template. Unsorted total RNA, roughly 1 to 1000 ng, was DNase treated before reverse transcription. Four PCR rounds used nested alpha and beta constant region primers plus the SP2 primer. Alpha and beta constant region primers primed reverse transcription for blood and skin samples. TCRdb analysed the UMI-ligation and nested PCR reads with MiXCR anew, one entry per CDR3 protein. This table holds 14,000 or so distinct CDR3 sequences, about 5% found once.

The sample in question was skin, obtained from a tuberculin skin test site. J is TRBJ2-5 and V is TRBV18; D not resolved. The origin of this receptor is an adult in good health. This CDR3 is CASSFAHQETQYF. DNA for the CDR3: TGTGCCAGCTCATTCGCTCACCAAGAGACCCAGTACTTC.